The rows below give T cell receptor beta chains drawn from one sample of a study of blood T cell repertoires in COVID-19. Sequenced by immunoSEQ multiplex PCR; TCRdb stores in-frame clones only, minus some. This repertoire shows some 150,000 clones, about 90% found once; its top ten account for roughly 9.7%. Sequencing used peripheral blood. The receptors come from a woman in her fifties or sixties with COVID-19, enrolled during active disease. Both conserved end residues are part of each CDR3. A D gene is named only where the DNA matches it firmly. Rows may omit the clone size; those that give it use once, few, many or a size class.

TRBV6-5	once	TRBJ1-3	-	TGTGCCAGCAGTCAGTCGGGGTATGGAAACACCATATATTTT	CASSQSGYGNTIYF
TRBV28	-	TRBJ2-7	-	TGTGCCAGCATCCAAGGGGGACACATCTACGAGCAGTACTTC	CASIQGGHIYEQYF
TRBV18	-	TRBJ2-7	TRBD1	TGTGCCAGCTCAGCGGGACAGGGATACGAGCAGTACTTC	CASSAGQGYEQYF
TRBV18	-	TRBJ1-1	-	TGTGCCAGCTCACCAGAACGGCAGGGGTTACCGAACACTGAAGCTTTCTTT	CASSPERQGLPNTEAFF
TRBV7-8	-	TRBJ2-4	TRBD1	TGTGCCAGCAGCTTTCTAGGACAGGGTGCTATTCAGTACTTC	CASSFLGQGAIQYF
TRBV7-2	-	TRBJ2-2	-	TGTGCCAGCAGCCCTGACAGGTTCTCCACCGGGGAGCTGTTTTTT	CASSPDRFSTGELFF
TRBV27	-	TRBJ2-3	-	TGTGCCAGCACCCTAGGACAGTCAGCAGATACGCAGTATTTT	CASTLGQSADTQYF
TRBV5-6	-	TRBJ2-3	TRBD1	TGTGCCAGCAGTTATACCCGGACAGGGTGGGCCCTTTACGAGGCGCAGTATTTT	CASSYTRTGWALYEAQYF
TRBV9	-	TRBJ1-2	-	TGTGCCAGCAGCGTAGCAGGGAATGGCTACACCTTC	CASSVAGNGYTF
TRBV3-1/TRBV3-2	few	TRBJ1-4	-	TGTGCCAGCAGCCAAGGACTCACAACTAATGAAAAACTGTTTTTT	CASSQGLTTNEKLFF
TRBV7-9	-	TRBJ1-2	-	TGTGCCAGCAGCTCCGGCGGCTATGGCTACACCTTC	CASSSGGYGYTF
TRBV19	-	TRBJ2-7	TRBD2	TGTGCCAGTAGTGCCTTAGCGGGAGGGGCGGGGGAGCAGTACTTC	CASSALAGGAGEQYF
TRBV6-5	-	TRBJ2-1	-	TGTGCCAGCAGTTACGGAGCATTGCAGTTCTTC	CASSYGALQFF
TRBV7-9	-	TRBJ2-1	TRBD2	TGTGCCAGCAGCCGGACGGGAGGGGGAGTGAGCTCCTACAATGAGCAGTTCTTC	CASSRTGGGVSSYNEQFF
TRBV7-3	-	TRBJ2-2	-	TGTGCCAGCAGCTTAAAGGGGTGGCCAGCCGCGAACACCGGGGAGCTGTTTTTT	CASSLKGWPAANTGELFF
TRBV7-9	-	TRBJ2-7	TRBD2	TGTGCCAGCAGCTTACTAGCGGGAGGGCACGAGCAGTACTTC	CASSLLAGGHEQYF
TRBV25-1	-	TRBJ2-2	-	TGTACCAGCAGTGGATGGAGAGGTTCAAACGGGGAGCTGTTTTTT	CTSSGWRGSNGELFF
TRBV7-2	-	TRBJ1-5	-	TGTGCCAGCAGCTTAGAGGGTCGAAGGGGGAATCAGCCCCAGCATTTT	CASSLEGRRGNQPQHF
TRBV10-3	-	TRBJ1-2	-	TGTGCCATCAGTGACGGGGGCTATGGCTACACCTTC	CAISDGGYGYTF
TRBV20-1	-	TRBJ2-7	-	TGCAGTGCTAGTTCGCGGGCCGGTCAGTACTTC	CSASSRAGQYF
TRBV7-2	-	TRBJ1-2	TRBD1	TGTGCCAGCAGACAAACCGGGACAGGGCACTATGGCTACACCTTC	CASRQTGTGHYGYTF
TRBV7-9	-	TRBJ1-1	-	TGTGCCAGCAGTAGGACACAGAACACTGAAGCTTTCTTT	CASSRTQNTEAFF
TRBV7-8	-	TRBJ2-1	TRBD2	TGTGCCAGCAGCCCCGGGACTAGCGGGAGTGGGCAGTTCTTC	CASSPGTSGSGQFF
TRBV7-3	-	TRBJ2-3	TRBD2	TGTGCCAGCAGCCGACCAGCGGGAACAATAGATACGCAGTATTTT	CASSRPAGTIDTQYF
TRBV6-5	-	TRBJ2-1	-	TGTGCCAGCAGTTACAGTCAATCCGTCACAGAGCAGTTCTTC	CASSYSQSVTEQFF
TRBV6-5	-	TRBJ1-5	-	TGTGCCAGCGAACAACGGCGGGGTCAGCCCCAGCATTTT	CASEQRRGQPQHF
TRBV7-2	-	TRBJ2-2	TRBD2	TGTGCCAGCAGCTTAGTGGTCGGGAGGCCACTAAGACACACCGGGGAGCTGTTTTTT	CASSLVVGRPLRHTGELFF
TRBV27	-	TRBJ2-7	-	TGTGCCAGCAGCCCTTTGGTAGCCTACTCCTACGAGCAGTACTTC	CASSPLVAYSYEQYF
TRBV12-3/TRBV12-4	once	TRBJ2-7	-	TGTGCCAGCAGTTTTGAGGGCCTATACGAGCAGTACTTC	CASSFEGLYEQYF